This T cell receptor (beta chain) was captured by sequencing in a study of a mutant IDH1 vaccine in newly diagnosed glioma. Overall study context: The timing of visit V12 was week 35, and that of visit V13 was week 47.

Points on this clone: Its antigen is currently unknown.

V lost 6 bases to trimming and J lost 2 bases; unmatched junction nucleotides: 13. The CDR3 totals 17 residues. The germline CDR1 and CDR2 sequences are SGDLS and YYNGEE. The assay was immunoSEQ multiplex PCR, and TCRdb's table has in-frame clones only and misses some. The sample has some 60,000 clones, 83% seen once; the top ten hold more than 3%. Noted time point: week 47, end of study. Doses of 300 ug of mutant IDH1 20-mer peptide were given with topical imiquimod. Each astrocytoma in the donors was new, WHO grade 3 or 4, IDH1-mutant and ATRX-lost. The chain is built from TRBV9 and TRBJ1-3; 8 nucleotides agree with TRBD1. The sequencing here drew on PBMCs, taken from a glioma patient whose treatment included an IDH1 peptide vaccine. This receptor was obtained from a woman in her forties or fifties with glioma. This chain's CDR3 is CASTHSAQGVAGNTIYF. For the CDR3, the DNA is TGTGCCAGCACCCACTCGGCACAGGGGGTGGCTGGAAACACCATATATTTT.